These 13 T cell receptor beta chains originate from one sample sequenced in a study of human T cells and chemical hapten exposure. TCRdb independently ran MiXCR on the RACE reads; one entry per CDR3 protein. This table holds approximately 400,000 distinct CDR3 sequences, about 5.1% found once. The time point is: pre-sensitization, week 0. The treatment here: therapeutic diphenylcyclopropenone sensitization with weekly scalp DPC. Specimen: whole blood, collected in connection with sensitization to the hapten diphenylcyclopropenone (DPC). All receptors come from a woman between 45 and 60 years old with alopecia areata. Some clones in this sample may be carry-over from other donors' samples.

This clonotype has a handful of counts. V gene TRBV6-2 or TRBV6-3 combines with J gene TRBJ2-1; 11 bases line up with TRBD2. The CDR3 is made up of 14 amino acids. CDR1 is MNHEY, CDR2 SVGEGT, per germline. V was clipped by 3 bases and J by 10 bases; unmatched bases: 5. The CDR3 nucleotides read TGTGCCAGCAGTTATAGACTAGCGGGATTCGAGCAGTTCTTC. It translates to CASSYRLAGFEQFF.

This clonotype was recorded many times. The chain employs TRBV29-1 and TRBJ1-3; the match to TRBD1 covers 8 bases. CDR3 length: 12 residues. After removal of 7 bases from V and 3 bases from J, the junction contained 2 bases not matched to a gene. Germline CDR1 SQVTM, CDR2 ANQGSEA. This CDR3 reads CSGQGNGNTIYF. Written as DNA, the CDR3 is TGCAGCGGACAGGGGAATGGAAACACCATATATTTT.

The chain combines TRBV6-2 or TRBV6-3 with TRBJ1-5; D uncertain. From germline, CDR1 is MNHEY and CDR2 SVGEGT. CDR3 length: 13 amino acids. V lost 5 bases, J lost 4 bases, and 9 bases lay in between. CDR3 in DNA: TGTGCCAGCAGTCCACCGGGTAATCAGCCCCAGCATTTT. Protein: CASSPPGNQPQHF.

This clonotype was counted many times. CDR3 loop: CSGTSRNEQFF. In DNA, the CDR3 is TGCAGCGGTACGTCCCGGAATGAGCAGTTCTTC. V usage is TRBV29-1 and J usage is TRBJ2-1; D is uncertain. The CDR3 is made up of 11 amino acids. The germline V and J ends were trimmed by 7 bases and 7 bases, with 11 bases remaining between them. Germline V gives CDR1 SQVTM, CDR2 ANQGSEA.

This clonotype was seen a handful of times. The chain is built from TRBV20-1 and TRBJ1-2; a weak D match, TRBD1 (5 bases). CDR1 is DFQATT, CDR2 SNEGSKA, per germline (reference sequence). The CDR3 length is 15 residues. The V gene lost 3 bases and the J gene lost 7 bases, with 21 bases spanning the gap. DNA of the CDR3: TGCAGTGCTAGTCCGGGGGTGAATTTAATGGGTGGCTACACCTTC. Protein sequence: CSASPGVNLMGGYTF.

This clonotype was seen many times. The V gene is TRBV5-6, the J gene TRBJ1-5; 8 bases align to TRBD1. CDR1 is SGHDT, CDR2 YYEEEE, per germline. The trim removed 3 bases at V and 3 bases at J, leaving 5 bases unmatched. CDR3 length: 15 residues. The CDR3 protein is CASSYGTGYNQPQHF. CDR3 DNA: TGTGCCAGCAGCTACGGGACAGGCTACAATCAGCCCCAGCATTTT.

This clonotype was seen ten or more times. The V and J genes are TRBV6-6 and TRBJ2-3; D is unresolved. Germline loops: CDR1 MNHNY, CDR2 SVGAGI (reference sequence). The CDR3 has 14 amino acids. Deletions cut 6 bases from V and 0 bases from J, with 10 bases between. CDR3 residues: CASRRVSSTDTQYF. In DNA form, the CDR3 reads TGTGCCAGCAGAAGGGTCTCTAGCACAGATACGCAGTATTTT.

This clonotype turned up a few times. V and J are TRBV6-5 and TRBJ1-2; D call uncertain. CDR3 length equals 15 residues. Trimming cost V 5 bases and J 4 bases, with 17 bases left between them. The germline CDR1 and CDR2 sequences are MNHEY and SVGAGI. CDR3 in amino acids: CASSKRPSGVYGYTF. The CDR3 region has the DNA TGTGCCAGCAGTAAACGCCCCTCTGGGGTCTATGGCTACACCTTC.

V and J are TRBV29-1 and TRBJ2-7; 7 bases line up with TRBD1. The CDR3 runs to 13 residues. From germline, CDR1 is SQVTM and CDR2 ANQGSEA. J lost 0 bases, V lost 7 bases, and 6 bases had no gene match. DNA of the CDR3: TGCAGCGGAATGGGACAGAACTCCTACGAGCAGTACTTC. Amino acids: CSGMGQNSYEQYF.

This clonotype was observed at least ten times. For the CDR3, the DNA is TGCGCCACCAGTATCGGGACAGATACGCAGTATTTT. Protein product: CATSIGTDTQYF. J is TRBJ2-3 and V is TRBV5-1; D is unclear. The V gene lost 9 bases and the J gene lost 3 bases, with 11 bases spanning the gap. Germline CDR1 reads SGHRS; CDR2 reads YFSETQ. The CDR3 runs 12 residues.

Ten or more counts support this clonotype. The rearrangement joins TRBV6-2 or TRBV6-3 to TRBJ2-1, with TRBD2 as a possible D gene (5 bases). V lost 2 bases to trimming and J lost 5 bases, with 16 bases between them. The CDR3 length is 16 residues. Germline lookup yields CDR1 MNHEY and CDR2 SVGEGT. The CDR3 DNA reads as TGTGCCAGCAGTTACCCCCGCCGTAAGCGGCACAATGAGCAGTTCTTC. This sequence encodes CASSYPRRKRHNEQFF.

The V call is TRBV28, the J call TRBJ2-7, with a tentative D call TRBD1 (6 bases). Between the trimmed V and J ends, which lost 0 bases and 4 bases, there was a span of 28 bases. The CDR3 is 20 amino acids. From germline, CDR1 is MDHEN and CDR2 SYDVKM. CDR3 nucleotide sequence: TGTGCCAGCAGTTTATGGTCGAGGACAGAAACGCCCTCAAGGCCTTACGAGCAGTACTTC. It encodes CASSLWSRTETPSRPYEQYF.

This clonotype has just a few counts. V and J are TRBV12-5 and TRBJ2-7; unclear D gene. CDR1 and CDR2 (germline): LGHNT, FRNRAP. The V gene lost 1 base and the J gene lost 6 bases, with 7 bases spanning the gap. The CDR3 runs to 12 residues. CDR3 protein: CASGLGPGEQYF. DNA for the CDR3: TGTGCTAGTGGTTTGGGTCCAGGCGAGCAGTACTTC.